A single sample gave rise to the 26 T cell receptor beta chains below, sequenced in a study of blood T cell repertoires in COVID-19. Generated by immunoSEQ multiplex PCR, the TCRdb table keeps only in-frame clones and is missing some. The sample has around 72,000 clones, about 80% seen once; the top ten hold about 4.4%. What was sequenced was peripheral blood. All receptors come from a woman in her sixties or seventies with acute or convalescent COVID-19.

V gene TRBV7-6 combines with J gene TRBJ2-2; 11 bases are shared with TRBD2. The germline V gene encodes CDR1 SGHVS and CDR2 FNYEAQ. The junction had 4 bases not matched to a gene; V was cut back by 6 bases and J by 13 bases. The CDR3 length is 12 residues. CDR3 in amino acids: CASSPSGGMLFF. The CDR3 region has the DNA TGTGCCAGCAGTCCTAGCGGGGGGATGCTGTTTTTT.

This chain uses TRBV5-6 with TRBJ2-3, with D maybe TRBD2 (6 bases). From germline, CDR1 is SGHDT and CDR2 YYEEEE. Trimming took 4 bases from V and 8 from J, leaving 11 bases between them. The CDR3 has 12 amino acids. The CDR3 sequence is CASSPVGGTQYF. The CDR3 nucleotides read TGTGCCAGCAGCCCCGTCGGGGGTACGCAGTATTTT. The variable domain in full, with the rest retrieved from reference TRBV5-6 and TRBJ2-3, is DAGVTQSPTHLIKTRGQQVTLRCSPKSGHDTVSWYQQALGQGPQFIFQYYEEEERQRGNFPDRFSGHQFPNYSSELNVNALLLGDSALYLCASSPVGGTQYFGPGTRLTVL.

This clone showed up just a few times. The rearrangement uses TRBV6-5 and TRBJ1-2, with D unclear. Germline CDR1 MNHEY, CDR2 SVGAGI. V shed 8 bases and J shed 4 bases, with 8 bases lying between them. This CDR3 is 11 amino acids long. CDR3 DNA: TGTGCCAGCTCCGGGTTCTATGGCTACACCTTC. Translation: CASSGFYGYTF.

This clone is a singleton in its sample. The chain employs TRBV12-3 or TRBV12-4 and TRBJ2-7; the D gene is possibly TRBD1 (5 bases). This CDR3 is 13 amino acids long. Trimming pared 0 bases from V and 3 bases from J, leaving 6 bases between. DNA for the CDR3: TGTGCCAGCAGTTTAGCCGGACACTACGAGCAGTACTTC. It is translated as CASSLAGHYEQYF.

This chain links TRBV7-3 with TRBJ1-2; D gene uncertain. The germline V and J ends were trimmed by 5 bases and 0 bases, with 10 bases remaining between them. This CDR3 comprises 14 residues. Germline assignment: CDR1 SGHTA and CDR2 FQGTGA. The CDR3 bases are TGTGCCAGCAGCCCCAGTGATGCTAACTATGGCTACACCTTC. It codes for CASSPSDANYGYTF.

This chain connects TRBV10-3 to TRBJ1-6; perhaps TRBD1 as D (5 bases). Looked up from germline, CDR1 is ENHRY and CDR2 is SYGVKD. The CDR3 loop spans 20 amino acids. Trimming shortened V by 0 bases and J by 0 bases, and 18 bases separated the two germline ends. The CDR3 protein is CAISESGGSESSSYNSPLHF. The CDR3 coding sequence is TGTGCCATCAGTGAGTCCGGGGGGAGCGAGTCGAGCTCCTATAATTCACCCCTCCACTTT.

The chain links TRBV6-4 to TRBJ2-2; 10 bases are shared with TRBD2. J lost 1 base, V lost 5 bases, and 4 bases had no gene match. Looked up from germline, CDR1 is MRHNA and CDR2 is SNTAGT. CDR3 size: 16 residues. CDR3 sequence reads: CASSPLAGENTGELFF. The CDR3, as DNA: TGTGCCAGCAGTCCCCTAGCGGGGGAGAACACCGGGGAGCTGTTTTTT.

The gene calls are TRBV7-2 and TRBJ2-1, with TRBD1 identical over 9 bases. The germline V gene encodes CDR1 SGHTA and CDR2 FQGNSA. The CDR3 runs 15 residues. V trimming: 3 bases; J trimming: 8 bases; junction bases outside the gene matches: 8. DNA of the CDR3: TGTGCCAGCAGCTTTGGGACAGGGCGCAGGGATGAGCAGTTCTTC. It is translated as CASSFGTGRRDEQFF. Variable domain in full (rest from reference TRBV7-2 and TRBJ2-1): GAGVSQSPSNKVTEKGKDVELRCDPISGHTALYWYRQSLGQGLEFLIYFQGNSAPDKSGLPSDRFSAERTGGSVSTLTIQRTQQEDSAVYLCASSFGTGRRDEQFFGPGTRLTVL.

J is TRBJ1-3 and V is TRBV2; weak D call: TRBD1 (6 bases). The CDR3 extends over 18 amino acids. Germline-derived CDR1 and CDR2 are SNHLY and FYNNEI. Trimming removed 6 bases from V and 0 bases from J, with 21 bases in between. This CDR3 is CASRLSGRQVYSGNTIYF. The CDR3 DNA reads TGTGCCAGCAGATTATCCGGGCGACAGGTTTACTCTGGAAACACCATATATTTT.

This chain connects TRBV11-2 to TRBJ2-2, with D perhaps matching TRBD1 (5 bases). Germline-derived CDR1 and CDR2 are SGHAT and FQNNGV. Trimming took 1 base from V and 5 from J, leaving 11 bases between them. CDR3 size: 15 residues. For the CDR3, the DNA is TGTGCCAGCAGCTTAGTAAGGGGTGGTACCGGGGAGCTGTTTTTT. Protein product: CASSLVRGGTGELFF.

This clone has only a few counts. This chain uses TRBV4-1 with TRBJ1-2, with 8 bases matching TRBD1. The V segment lost 5 bases and the J segment 4 bases; nucleotides outside the gene matches: 6. The germline V gene has CDR1 MGHRA and CDR2 YSYEKL. The CDR3 runs to 14 residues. The CDR3 DNA is TGCGCCAGCAGCTTGGACAGGGAGGCCTATGGCTACACCTTC. This sequence encodes CASSLDREAYGYTF.

The CDR3 sequence: CASSDSSGAYEQYF. CDR3 in DNA: TGTGCCAGCAGTGATTCTAGCGGTGCCTACGAGCAGTACTTC. The V call is TRBV2, the J call TRBJ2-7; 7 bases are shared with TRBD2. The CDR3 consists of 14 residues. After removal of 3 bases from V and 2 bases from J, the junction contained 4 bases not matched to a gene. Germline-derived CDR1 and CDR2 are SNHLY and FYNNEI.

This chain connects TRBV2 to TRBJ2-7, with D possibly being TRBD1 (7 bases). From germline, CDR1 is SNHLY and CDR2 FYNNEI. V lost 6 bases to trimming and J lost 7 bases, with 22 bases between them. The CDR3 length is 15 residues. The CDR3 sequence is CASRAETAGQREQYF. As DNA, the CDR3 is TGTGCCAGCAGGGCCGAGACGGCGGGACAGCGGGAGCAGTACTTC.

The chain recombines TRBV5-6 with TRBJ2-5, with D uncertain. Germline V gene data show CDR1 as SGHDT and CDR2 as YYEEEE. CDR3 length equals 16 residues. Trimming shortened V by 2 bases and J by 5 bases, and 19 bases separated the two germline ends. CDR3 amino acids: CASSFLSAAGVETQYF. The CDR3, as DNA: TGTGCCAGCAGCTTCCTATCGGCCGCAGGCGTGGAGACCCAGTACTTC.

CDR3 residues: CASSRELTGGEGNTIYF. The CDR3 DNA reads TGTGCCAGCAGCCGAGAATTGACAGGGGGCGAGGGAAACACCATATATTTT. This chain links TRBV4-2 with TRBJ1-3; TRBD1 matches at 10 bases. This CDR3 contains 17 residues. V lost 4 bases, J lost 4 bases, and 10 bases stayed unmatched. Germline assignment: CDR1 LGHNA and CDR2 YNFKEQ.

About this clone itself: The sample holds other DNA sequences that translate to the same CDR3. The J gene is TRBJ1-2, the V gene TRBV19, with D unresolved. Trimming took off 1 base at V and 4 bases at J, with 10 bases between the two ends. Germline values: CDR1 LNHDA, CDR2 SQIVND (reference sequence). The CDR3 consists of 14 residues. The CDR3 is CASSIVEGSYGYTF. CDR3 nucleotides: TGTGCCAGTAGTATAGTCGAGGGTTCCTATGGCTACACCTTC.

The rearrangement joins TRBV7-8 to TRBJ1-1; D call uncertain. The CDR3 length is 15 residues. CDR1 SGHVS and CDR2 FQNEAQ come from the germline V gene. The ends were cut back, 5 bases at V and 4 bases at J, with 17 bases in the middle. The CDR3 bases are TGTGCCAGCAGCCGGCAGGACTTCGGGTTCACTGAAGCTTTCTTT. Translated: CASSRQDFGFTEAFF.

The DNA of the CDR3 is TGTGCTAGTGGTTTGGGCTACCGGGTCTACGAGCAGTACTTC. Translated: CASGLGYRVYEQYF. The gene calls are TRBV12-5 and TRBJ2-7; D not certain. Germline V CDR1 and CDR2: LGHNT, FRNRAP. This CDR3 has 14 residues. The germline V and J ends were trimmed by 1 base and 3 bases, with 10 bases remaining between them.

By its share, this clone is medium-sized (0.01 to 0.1%). Other DNA sequences in the sample encode the same CDR3. The genes are TRBV29-1 and TRBJ1-5; TRBD1 aligns across 8 bases. V dropped 4 bases and J dropped 2; count of bases not matched to a gene: 7. There are 15 residues in the CDR3. The germline CDR1 and CDR2 sequences are SQVTM and ANQGSEA. The CDR3, as DNA: TGCAGCGTTGTGGGGGGGACAGGTCGCAATCAGCCCCAGCATTTT. Translating gives CSVVGGTGRNQPQHF.

The chain employs TRBV18 and TRBJ2-3, with 13 bases that match TRBD2. The CDR3 contains 16 residues. Germline CDR1 reads KGHSH; CDR2 reads LQKENI. Germline trimming cut 3 bases from V and 4 bases from J; bases unmatched to any gene: 4. This CDR3 is CASSPGLAGVPDTQYF. Written as DNA, the CDR3 is TGTGCCAGCTCACCCGGACTAGCGGGGGTCCCAGATACGCAGTATTTT.

V and J are TRBV7-3 and TRBJ1-2, with 7 bases matching TRBD1. V lost 1 base, J lost 6 bases, and 2 bases stayed unmatched. The CDR3 runs to 13 residues. Germline V gives CDR1 SGHTA, CDR2 FQGTGA. The DNA of the CDR3 is TGTGCCAGCAGCTTAAGACAGGGAGATGGCTACACCTTC. It yields the protein CASSLRQGDGYTF.

This chain joins TRBV5-1 and TRBJ1-2, with D uncertain. The CDR3 is made up of 15 amino acids. Trimming left V 1 base short and J 2 bases short, with 12 bases between. CDR1 SGHRS and CDR2 YFSETQ come from the germline V gene. The CDR3 DNA reads as TGCGCCAGCAGCTTGCTCCCGACGGGGAACTATGGCTACACCTTC. Translation: CASSLLPTGNYGYTF.

The V and J genes are TRBV18 and TRBJ1-2; 9 nucleotides line up with TRBD1. Germline values: CDR1 KGHSH, CDR2 LQKENI. The CDR3 sequence is 15 residues long. V shed 4 bases, J shed 2 bases, and the junction held 5 bases outside the gene matches. The CDR3 here is CASSRGQGRNYGYTF. The CDR3 DNA reads TGTGCCAGCTCACGGGGACAGGGAAGGAACTATGGCTACACCTTC.

V gene TRBV12-3 or TRBV12-4 combines with J gene TRBJ1-1; D not certain. Trimming pared 0 bases from V and 11 bases from J, leaving 10 bases between. The CDR3 contains 12 residues. The CDR3 reads CASSLAGRDAFF. The CDR3 DNA sequence: TGTGCCAGCAGTTTAGCTGGTCGAGATGCTTTCTTT.

V usage is TRBV19 and J usage is TRBJ1-6, with 9 positions matching TRBD1. CDR3 size: 14 residues. V lost 6 bases, J lost 12 bases, and 9 bases stayed unmatched. CDR1 and CDR2 from the germline V gene are LNHDA and SQIVND (reference sequence). This CDR3 reads CASSPLTDRGPLHF. CDR3 sequence (DNA): TGTGCCAGTAGCCCACTTACGGACAGGGGACCCCTCCACTTT.

The count of this clone is one. J is TRBJ1-5 and V is TRBV29-1, with 8 positions matching TRBD1. CDR3 length: 13 amino acids. Germline V gene lookup returns CDR1 SQVTM and CDR2 ANQGSEA. V dropped 3 bases and J dropped 7; count of bases not matched to a gene: 5. The CDR3 loop reads CSVDQGAGQPQHF. Here the CDR3 DNA reads TGCAGCGTTGACCAGGGGGCTGGGCAGCCCCAGCATTTT.